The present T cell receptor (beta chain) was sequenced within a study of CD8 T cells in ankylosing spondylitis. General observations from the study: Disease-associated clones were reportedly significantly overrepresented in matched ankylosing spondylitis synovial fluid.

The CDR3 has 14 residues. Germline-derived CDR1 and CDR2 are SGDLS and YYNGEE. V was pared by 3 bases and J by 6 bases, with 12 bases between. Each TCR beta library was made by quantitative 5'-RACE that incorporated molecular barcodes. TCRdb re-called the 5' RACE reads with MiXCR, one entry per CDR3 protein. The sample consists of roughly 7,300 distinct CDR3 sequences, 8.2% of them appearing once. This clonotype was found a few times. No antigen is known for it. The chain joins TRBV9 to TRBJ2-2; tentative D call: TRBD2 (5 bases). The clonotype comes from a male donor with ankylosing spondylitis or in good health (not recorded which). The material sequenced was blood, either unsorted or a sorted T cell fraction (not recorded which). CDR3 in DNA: TGTGCCAGCAGCGGAAAGTACGGGGCCGGGGAGCTGTTTTTT. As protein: CASSGKYGAGELFF.